The T cell receptor beta chain under discussion was sequenced for a study of blood T cell repertoires in COVID-19. Study background: Samples of COVID-19 (acute and convalescent) were obtained from the United States, Italy and Spain.

CDR3 size: 13 residues. The V gene's germline CDR1 is SNHLY and CDR2 FYNNEI. The V and J ends lost 8 bases and 8 bases respectively, with 15 bases between them. Participant-reported clinical history was the basis for cohort assignment. Some clones are missing from TCRdb's copy, which holds only in-frame ones; the method was immunoSEQ multiplex PCR. This sample has over 200,000 clones, with roughly 85% found just once. This clone has a single count. The clonotype was recovered from a woman in her 50s who had recovered from COVID-19. This rearrangement joins TRBV2 to TRBJ1-4, with unresolved D. Sequencing was done on a sample of PBMCs or T cells enriched from blood (not recorded which). The CDR3: CASRRGSGEKLFF. The CDR3 DNA reads as TGTGCCAGCCGCAGAGGTTCCGGGGAAAAACTGTTTTTT.